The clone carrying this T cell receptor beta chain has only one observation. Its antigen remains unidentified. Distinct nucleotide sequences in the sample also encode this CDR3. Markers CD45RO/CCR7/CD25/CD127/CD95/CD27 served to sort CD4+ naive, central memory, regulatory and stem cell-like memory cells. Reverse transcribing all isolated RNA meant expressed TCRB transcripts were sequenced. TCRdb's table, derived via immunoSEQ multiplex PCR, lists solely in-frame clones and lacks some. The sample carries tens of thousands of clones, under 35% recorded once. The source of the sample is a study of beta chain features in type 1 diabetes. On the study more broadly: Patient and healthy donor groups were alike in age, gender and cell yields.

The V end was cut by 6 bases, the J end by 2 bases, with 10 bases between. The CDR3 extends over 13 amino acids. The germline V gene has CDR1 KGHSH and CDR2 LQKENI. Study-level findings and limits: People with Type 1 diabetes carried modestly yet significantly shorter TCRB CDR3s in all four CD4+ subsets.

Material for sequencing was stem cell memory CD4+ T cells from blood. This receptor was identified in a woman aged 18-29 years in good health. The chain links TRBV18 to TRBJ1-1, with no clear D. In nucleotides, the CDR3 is TGTGCCAGCTCTCGCGATAAAAACACTGAAGCTTTCTTT. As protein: CASSRDKNTEAFF. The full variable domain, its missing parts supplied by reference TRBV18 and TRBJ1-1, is NAGVMQNPRHLVRRRGQEARLRCSPMKGHSHVYWYRQLPEEGLKFMVYLQKENIIDESGMPKERFSAEFPKEGPSILRIQQVVRGDSAAYFCASSRDKNTEAFFGQGTRLTVV.